These 20 T cell receptor beta chains came from one sample sequenced in a study of CD8+CD57+ T cells in acquired aplastic anemia. Patients who underwent sequencing had shown CD8+CD57+ cell expansion by flow cytometry. TCR beta VDJ and CDR3 profiling used genomic DNA as template. Via MiXCR, TCRdb re-called the reads, giving one row per CDR3 protein. The table has approximately 120,000 distinct CDR3 sequences, less than 50% seen once. Sample: sorted CD4+, CD8+, or CD8+CD57+ T cells (not recorded which) from PBMCs. The receptors derive from a human donor with aplastic anemia.

In the case of this clonotype: This clone may be a read error of a much larger clone one base away. V usage is TRBV20-1 and J usage is TRBJ1-5, with D possibly TRBD1 on 6 matching bases. Per the germline V gene, CDR1 is DFQATT and CDR2 is SNEGSKA (reference sequence). CDR3 length: 14 amino acids. The V end lost 3 bases, the J end lost 1 base, and 10 bases lay between the germline ends. CDR3 nucleotide sequence: TGCAGTGCTAGGGACAGTCGGAGCAATCAGCCCCAGCATTTT. It encodes CSARDSRSNQPQHF.

As concerns this clonotype: A much larger clone sits a single nucleotide away, making a read error possible. This chain uses TRBV10-3 with TRBJ1-2; D gene uncertain. Germline V gene data show CDR1 as ENHRY and CDR2 as SYGVKD. CDR3 size: 11 residues. V lost 5 bases and J lost 8, with 9 bases in between. Here the CDR3 reads CAISNKAGYTF. The CDR3 coding sequence is TGTGCCATCAGTAATAAGGCGGGCTACACCTTC.

The chain employs TRBV29-1 and TRBJ1-4, with no clear D. Germline CDR1 is SQVTM and CDR2 is ANQGSEA. The CDR3 has 12 amino acids. Between the trimmed V and J ends, which lost 4 bases and 6 bases, there was a span of 9 bases. The CDR3 sequence: CSVVGFDEKLFF. Here the CDR3 DNA reads TGCAGCGTTGTCGGGTTTGATGAAAAACTGTTTTTT.

This clonotype came up many times. The rearrangement uses TRBV5-1 and TRBJ1-2; TRBD1 matches at 7 bases. Germline lookup yields CDR1 SGHRS and CDR2 YFSETQ. The V and J ends lost 0 bases and 5 bases, in that order; junction bases with no gene match: 4. There are 14 residues in the CDR3. This CDR3 is CASSLGDSKYGYTF. CDR3 DNA sequence: TGCGCCAGCAGCTTGGGGGACAGCAAATATGGCTACACCTTC. The complete variable domain, with remaining parts taken from reference TRBV5-1 and TRBJ1-2, reads KAGVTQTPRYLIKTRGQQVTLSCSPISGHRSVSWYQQTPGQGLQFLFEYFSETQRNKGNFPGRFSGRQFSNSRSEMNVSTLELGDSALYLCASSLGDSKYGYTFGSGTRLTVV.

This clonotype was recorded many times. V and J are TRBV7-2 and TRBJ1-6; 7 bases are a match to TRBD1. J was trimmed by 7 bases and V by 4 bases; bases with no gene match: 7. The CDR3 totals 15 residues. Germline-derived CDR1 and CDR2 are SGHTA and FQGNSA. The CDR3 DNA is TGTGCCAGCAGCTGGGGGACAGTAAGAAATTCACCCCTCCACTTT. It codes for CASSWGTVRNSPLHF.

This clonotype was seen at least ten times. This chain links TRBV19 with TRBJ1-5, with 11 bases identical to TRBD1. Trimming at V came to 8 bases and at J to 0 bases, leaving 9 bases not matched to a gene. CDR3 size: 17 residues. Germline V gene lookup returns CDR1 LNHDA and CDR2 SQIVND (reference sequence). CDR3 nucleotides: TGTGCCAGTTCTGGGACAGGGGGGTTGAGTAGCAATCAGCCCCAGCATTTT. Protein: CASSGTGGLSSNQPQHF.

The rearrangement joins TRBV10-3 to TRBJ2-5; 7 bases align to TRBD1. Trimming removed 8 bases from V and 3 bases from J; junction bases left unmatched: 6. The CDR3 contains 13 residues. Looked up from germline, CDR1 is ENHRY and CDR2 is SYGVKD. The CDR3 is CAIATGMEETQYF. The CDR3 DNA reads TGTGCCATCGCGACAGGGATGGAAGAGACCCAGTACTTC.

This clonotype was counted many times. V is TRBV20-1 and J is TRBJ2-5; the D gene is possibly TRBD1 (5 bases). In germline, CDR1 is DFQATT, CDR2 SNEGSKA (reference sequence). This CDR3 is 17 amino acids long. The V end was cut by 3 bases, the J end by 2 bases, with 22 bases between. This CDR3 is CSASLGVGRGLQETQYF. CDR3 bases: TGCAGTGCTAGCTTAGGCGTGGGAAGGGGTCTACAAGAGACCCAGTACTTC.

Points on this clonotype: A single base separates this from a much larger clone, so it may be a read error. The chain links TRBV6-5 to TRBJ1-6; 7 bases align to TRBD1. This CDR3 comprises 17 residues. Per the germline V gene, CDR1 is MNHEY and CDR2 is SVGAGI. CDR3 nucleotide sequence: TGTGCCGGCAGTTACTCCACAGGGGCCAACTATAATTCACCCCTCCACTTT. Translating it yields CAGSYSTGANYNSPLHF.

Many counts were recorded for this clonotype. The chain links TRBV20-1 to TRBJ1-6; 7 bases match TRBD1. V was clipped by 4 bases and J by 9 bases; unmatched bases: 3. The CDR3 contains 12 residues. Germline lookup yields CDR1 DFQATT and CDR2 SNEGSKA (reference sequence). In DNA form, the CDR3 reads TGCAGTGCTAAGACAGGGAGTTCACCCCTCCACTTT. Translated: CSAKTGSSPLHF.

A word on this clonotype: One end of the junction fails to match germline, which may point to a read error. The rearrangement links TRBV6-5 to TRBJ1-1; TRBD1 is a possible D gene (5 bases). CDR1 and CDR2 (germline): MNHEY, SVGAGI. The CDR3 totals 14 residues. CDR3 bases: TGTGCCAGCAGTTCCCGTCCTATTGGGACTGACGCTTTCTTT. Translated: CASSSRPIGTDAFF.

This clonotype occurred a few times. The junction departs from germline at one end; a sequencing error may be responsible. The chain links TRBV5-1 to TRBJ1-5; D is undetermined. The CDR3 has 15 amino acids. Per the germline V gene, CDR1 is SGHRS and CDR2 is YFSETQ. CDR3 nucleotide sequence: TGCGCCAACAGCTTGGAAACGGGCTTAGGTCAGCCCCAGCATTTT. Its translation: CANSLETGLGQPQHF. The whole variable domain, filled in from reference TRBV5-1 and TRBJ1-5, reads KAGVTQTPRYLIKTRGQQVTLSCSPISGHRSVSWYQQTPGQGLQFLFEYFSETQRNKGNFPGRFSGRQFSNSRSEMNVSTLELGDSALYLCANSLETGLGQPQHFGDGTRLSIL.

The rearrangement uses TRBV2 and TRBJ1-6; D is unclear. Looked up from germline, CDR1 is SNHLY and CDR2 is FYNNEI. V dropped 6 bases and J dropped 7 bases, with 10 bases sitting between them. The CDR3 covers 13 residues. This CDR3 reads CASRARGNSPLHF. Written as DNA, the CDR3 is TGTGCCAGCAGGGCTCGAGGCAATTCACCCCTCCACTTT. Together with reference TRBV2 and TRBJ1-6, the CDR3 gives the full variable domain: EPEVTQTPSHQVTQMGQEVILRCVPISNHLYFYWYRQILGQKVEFLVSFYNNEISEKSEIFDDQFSVERPDGSNFTLKIRSTKLEDSAMYFCASRARGNSPLHFGNGTRLTVT.

For this clonotype: This could be a read error, since a much larger clone is one nucleotide away. The chain joins TRBV4-1 to TRBJ1-1; 7 bases are shared with TRBD1. The CDR3 has 16 residues. V shed 1 base and J 4 bases; nucleotides not matched to a gene: 9. CDR1 is MGHRA and CDR2 is YSYEKL in the germline V gene. CDR3 protein: CASSQGETGHSTEAFF. The CDR3 coding sequence is TGCGCCAGCAGCCAAGGTGAGACAGGGCACAGCACTGAAGCTTTCTTT.

V and J are TRBV2 and TRBJ2-7, with D tentatively TRBD1 (6 bases). The CDR3 extends over 16 amino acids. Germline V gives CDR1 SNHLY, CDR2 FYNNEI. Trimming cost V 8 bases and J 3 bases, with 23 bases left between them. In DNA form, the CDR3 reads TGTGCCAGCTGTACAGGGCCTCCAGGGGCAAACTACGAGCAGTACTTC. Translated: CASCTGPPGANYEQYF.

Notes on this clonotype: This CDR3 is missing its conserved last phenylalanine or tryptophan, likely due to a read error. As DNA, the CDR3 is TGCGCCAGCAATAGCCCCACATCAGGGAACACTGAAGCTTTCATT. It is translated as CASNSPTSGNTEAFI. This chain links TRBV12-3 or TRBV12-4 with TRBJ1-1; D not resolved. This CDR3 is built from 15 residues.

Comments on this clonotype: Sequence at one end of the junction differs from germline and may be a read error. J is TRBJ1-2 and V is TRBV6-1; TRBD1 might be the D (6 bases). Per the germline V gene, CDR1 is MNHNS and CDR2 is SASEGT. The CDR3 consists of 14 residues. The CDR3 nucleotides are TGTGCCAGCAGCTCCAGGGAGGGGGTCTATGGCCACACCTTC. This gives the protein CASSSREGVYGHTF.

This clonotype was detected many times. The J gene is TRBJ1-2, the V gene TRBV11-1; 8 bases are a match to TRBD1. Germline loops: CDR1 SGHAT, CDR2 FQDESV (reference sequence). The CDR3 totals 17 residues. Losses at the gene ends were 2 bases for V and 6 bases for J; bases not matched to a gene: 14. The CDR3 DNA reads as TGTGCCAGCAGCTTATTCTCCCCCGGGTCAGGGGGCAATGGCTACACCTTC. Protein: CASSLFSPGSGGNGYTF.

This sequence joins TRBV6-5 and TRBJ2-1, with 7 bases aligning to TRBD2. Unmatched junction bases numbered 8, after V lost 4 bases and J lost 8 bases. This CDR3 is 14 amino acids long. The V gene's germline CDR1 is MNHEY and CDR2 SVGAGI. CDR3 amino acids: CASSFSGNLDEQFF. The DNA for the CDR3 is TGTGCCAGCAGTTTCAGCGGGAATTTGGATGAGCAGTTCTTC.

V usage is TRBV29-1 and J usage is TRBJ2-7, with D hard to call. The CDR3 is 11 amino acids. The V end lost 4 bases, the J end lost 4 bases, and 8 bases lay between the germline ends. The germline CDR1 and CDR2 sequences are SQVTM and ANQGSEA. CDR3 sequence reads: CSVVHGYEQYF. The CDR3 bases are TGCAGCGTTGTACATGGGTACGAGCAGTACTTC.